These 30 T cell receptor beta chains came from one sample sequenced in a study of shared clonotypes between healthy human individuals. The naive CD8 population came from CD45RO-negative cells selected for CCR7, without terminally differentiated effector memory CD45RA+ cells. Libraries were prepared by immunoSEQ multiplex PCR; TCRdb keeps only in-frame clonotypes and omits some of them. The data show roughly 1,800,000 clones, about 95% seen once. The sample was naive CD8+ T cells sorted from blood. These receptor sequences come from a man between 18 and 29 years old in good health.

As concerns this clone: This CDR3 is also generated by other DNA sequences in the sample. The rearrangement uses TRBV6-5 and TRBJ2-7, with TRBD1 as a possible D gene (5 bases). V lost 2 bases to trimming and J lost 3 bases, with 8 bases between them. Germline CDR1 and CDR2: MNHEY and SVGAGI. This CDR3 is 13 amino acids long. CDR3 amino acids: CASSYDRYYEQYF. Here the CDR3 DNA reads TGTGCCAGCAGTTACGACAGATACTACGAGCAGTACTTC.

The V and J genes are TRBV5-4 and TRBJ2-3; TRBD1 aligns across 10 bases. Looked up from germline, CDR1 is SGHNT and CDR2 is YYREEE (reference sequence). Germline trimming cut 4 bases from V and 3 bases from J; bases unmatched to any gene: 5. The CDR3 loop spans 15 amino acids. CDR3 DNA: TGTGCCAGCAGCCCCGGGACAGGGGATACAGATACGCAGTATTTT. Protein: CASSPGTGDTDTQYF.

J is TRBJ2-1 and V is TRBV10-2; perhaps TRBD2 as D (6 bases). V shed 6 bases and J shed 3 bases, with 15 bases lying between them. This CDR3 comprises 15 residues. Per germline, CDR1 WSHSY and CDR2 SAAADI. The CDR3 loop reads CASRYRDFDYNEQFF. The CDR3 DNA reads as TGCGCCAGCAGATACCGGGACTTTGACTACAATGAGCAGTTCTTC.

The chain carries TRBV5-1 and TRBJ1-1; no firm D call. Germline V lookup: CDR1 SGHRS, CDR2 YFSETQ. The V end lost 4 bases, the J end lost 6 bases, and 13 bases lay between the germline ends. The CDR3 runs 13 residues. CDR3 residues: CASSLNSEPEAFF. DNA of the CDR3: TGCGCCAGCAGCCTAAACTCAGAACCTGAAGCTTTCTTT. Supplemented by reference TRBV5-1 and TRBJ1-1, the full variable domain reads KAGVTQTPRYLIKTRGQQVTLSCSPISGHRSVSWYQQTPGQGLQFLFEYFSETQRNKGNFPGRFSGRQFSNSRSEMNVSTLELGDSALYLCASSLNSEPEAFFGQGTRLTVV.

The J gene is TRBJ2-2, the V gene TRBV7-9, with D unclear. Per germline, CDR1 SEHNR and CDR2 FQNEAQ (reference sequence). The CDR3 is 13 amino acids. The V end lost 8 bases, the J end lost 3 bases, and 10 bases lay between the germline ends. CDR3 DNA sequence: TGTGCCAGCTACGACCCGGACACCGGGGAGCTGTTTTTT. Amino acid sequence: CASYDPDTGELFF.

The V and J genes are TRBV28 and TRBJ2-7; 7 nucleotides agree with TRBD1. The CDR3 totals 14 residues. The junction had 8 bases not matched to a gene; V was cut back by 5 bases and J by 4 bases. Germline CDR1 MDHEN, CDR2 SYDVKM. Written as DNA, the CDR3 is TGTGCCAGCAGTGCCATGGGACAGATGTACGAGCAGTACTTC. As protein: CASSAMGQMYEQYF.

V usage is TRBV6-5 and J usage is TRBJ2-7, with D possibly TRBD1 on 5 matching bases. Trimming shortened V by 0 bases and J by 4 bases, and 13 bases separated the two germline ends. Per the germline V gene, CDR1 is MNHEY and CDR2 is SVGAGI. This CDR3 has 15 amino acids. The CDR3 spells CASSYSGPGRYEQYF. The CDR3 DNA follows: TGTGCCAGCAGTTACTCGGGCCCAGGGCGGTACGAGCAGTACTTC.

The chain carries TRBV9 and TRBJ2-5, with 8 bases aligning to TRBD2. This CDR3 spans 15 amino acids. Germline CDR1 is SGDLS and CDR2 is YYNGEE. V shed 5 bases, J shed 0 bases, and the junction held 6 bases outside the gene matches. The CDR3 DNA sequence: TGTGCCAGCAGTATAGCGGGAACGTACCAAGAGACCCAGTACTTC. Residues: CASSIAGTYQETQYF.

The chain uses TRBV11-2 and TRBJ2-5, with D perhaps matching TRBD1 (6 bases). The CDR3 runs 16 residues. The V end lost 2 bases, the J end lost 1 base, and 14 bases lay between the germline ends. Germline V lookup: CDR1 SGHAT, CDR2 FQNNGV. In nucleotides, the CDR3 is TGTGCCAGCAGCTTACTGGCAGGGGCCTCCCAAGAGACCCAGTACTTC. It yields the protein CASSLLAGASQETQYF.

The J gene is TRBJ2-7, the V gene TRBV5-4; D unclear. The ends were cut back, 0 bases at V and 1 base at J, with 8 bases in the middle. Germline CDR1 and CDR2: SGHNT and YYREEE (reference sequence). The CDR3 totals 14 residues. CDR3 residues: CASSLDTASYEQYF. CDR3 DNA sequence: TGTGCCAGCAGCTTGGATACAGCTTCCTACGAGCAGTACTTC.

The rearrangement joins TRBV7-9 to TRBJ1-6, with D tentatively TRBD1 (5 bases). V gave up 5 bases and J gave up 4 bases, with 15 bases separating them. Germline CDR1 and CDR2: SEHNR and FQNEAQ (reference sequence). The CDR3 is 16 amino acids. CDR3 in amino acids: CASSTLWTSYNSPLHF. The CDR3 DNA follows: TGTGCCAGCAGCACCCTATGGACAAGTTATAATTCACCCCTCCACTTT.

The V call is TRBV5-6, the J call TRBJ1-2, with D possibly being TRBD1 (5 bases). The CDR3 has 15 residues. The V and J ends lost 5 bases and 0 bases respectively, with 14 bases between them. From germline, CDR1 is SGHDT and CDR2 YYEEEE. The CDR3: CASSVEQAANYGYTF. The DNA for the CDR3 is TGTGCCAGCAGTGTCGAACAGGCCGCTAACTATGGCTACACCTTC.

The genes are TRBV4-1 and TRBJ2-4; tentatively, D is TRBD2 (5 bases). V lost 0 bases and J 8 bases, leaving 20 bases between the germline ends. The CDR3 totals 17 residues. Germline loops: CDR1 MGHRA, CDR2 YSYEKL. The CDR3 DNA is TGCGCCAGCAGCCAAGAGCGTATTGAGTTTCGGGGAGACATTCAGTACTTC. This translates into CASSQERIEFRGDIQYF.

The J gene is TRBJ2-7, the V gene TRBV6-1, with a weak D call TRBD1 (6 bases). V was pared by 3 bases and J by 3 bases, with 9 bases between. Germline V gene lookup returns CDR1 MNHNS and CDR2 SASEGT. There are 13 residues in the CDR3. This chain's CDR3 is CASSDGRGYEQYF. DNA of the CDR3: TGTGCCAGCAGTGACGGCAGGGGCTACGAGCAGTACTTC.

This clone was seen a single time. The gene calls are TRBV25-1 and TRBJ2-3; perhaps TRBD1 as D (5 bases). Germline CDR1 and CDR2: MGHDK and SYGVNS. The CDR3 consists of 17 residues. Between the trimmed V and J ends, which lost 5 bases and 1 base, there was a span of 19 bases. The CDR3 here is CASSRWMDKQRTDTQYF. In nucleotides, the CDR3 is TGTGCCAGCAGTAGGTGGATGGACAAACAACGCACAGATACGCAGTATTTT.

As regards this clone: The same CDR3 also results from other DNA sequences found in this sample. V is TRBV11-2 and J is TRBJ2-7; 8 bases agree with TRBD2. The V gene's germline CDR1 is SGHAT and CDR2 FQNNGV. V shed 3 bases, J shed 4 bases, and the junction held 2 bases outside the gene matches. CDR3 length: 13 amino acids. The DNA for the CDR3 is TGTGCCAGCAGCTTTGGACTAGCTTACGAGCAGTACTTC. Amino acid sequence: CASSFGLAYEQYF.

This chain joins TRBV9 and TRBJ2-1, with TRBD1 matching 9 bases. The CDR3 consists of 15 residues. Germline V CDR1 and CDR2: SGDLS, YYNGEE. The V segment lost 3 bases and the J segment 7 bases; nucleotides outside the gene matches: 8. The CDR3 sequence: CASSEETGGLNEQFF. The CDR3 DNA reads TGTGCCAGCAGCGAGGAGACAGGGGGGTTGAATGAGCAGTTCTTC.

The rearrangement uses TRBV19 and TRBJ2-7, with TRBD2 as a possible D gene (6 bases). Germline-derived CDR1 and CDR2 are LNHDA and SQIVND (reference sequence). With 7 bases removed from V and 3 bases from J, the gap between germline ends came to 13 bases. The CDR3 sequence is 13 residues long. The CDR3 region has the DNA TGTGCCAGTACCCCGGGGGTCGGCTACGAGCAGTACTTC. It encodes CASTPGVGYEQYF.

The rearrangement joins TRBV6-5 to TRBJ1-1; D remains ambiguous. CDR3 length equals 14 residues. CDR1 is MNHEY, CDR2 SVGAGI, per germline. Trimming removed 2 bases at V and 8 bases at J, with 15 bases between. DNA of the CDR3: TGTGCCAGCAGTTACATGGCGGGCCTTTACGAAGCTTTCTTT. Translation: CASSYMAGLYEAFF.

The chain has TRBV27 and TRBJ2-1; D is unresolved. The CDR3 runs to 14 residues. Germline V gives CDR1 MNHEY, CDR2 SMNVEV (reference sequence). Trimming removed 3 bases at V and 7 bases at J, with 13 bases between. DNA of the CDR3: TGTGCCAGCAGTTTCGTGGGCGTGTCGAATGAGCAGTTCTTC. Translation: CASSFVGVSNEQFF.

Comment on this clone: The same CDR3 arises from other DNA sequences in this sample as well. The chain links TRBV6-5 to TRBJ1-4; 8 bases map to TRBD1. The CDR3 is 14 residues long. Germline-derived CDR1 and CDR2 are MNHEY and SVGAGI. The J segment lost 8 bases and the V segment lost 5 bases, leaving 7 bases of the junction unmatched. The CDR3 loop is CASSPDRVGEKLFF. As DNA, the CDR3 is TGTGCCAGCAGTCCGGACAGGGTTGGAGAAAAACTGTTTTTT.

The V and J genes are TRBV4-1 and TRBJ2-7; 9 nucleotides align to TRBD1. With V trimmed by 2 bases and J by 1 base, 3 bases remained unmatched. CDR1 and CDR2 from the germline V gene are MGHRA and YSYEKL. The CDR3 loop spans 15 amino acids. CDR3 loop: CASSQKQGASYEQYF. The CDR3 region has the DNA TGCGCCAGCAGCCAAAAACAGGGGGCATCCTACGAGCAGTACTTC.

The chain joins TRBV9 to TRBJ2-5; 7 bases align to TRBD1. There are 15 residues in the CDR3. Germline-derived CDR1 and CDR2 are SGDLS and YYNGEE. J was trimmed by 5 bases and V by 0 bases; bases with no gene match: 7. The CDR3 sequence: CASSVEAGGVETQYF. The CDR3 DNA reads TGTGCCAGCAGCGTAGAGGCAGGGGGAGTGGAGACCCAGTACTTC.

This chain connects TRBV6-6 to TRBJ2-7; D might be TRBD1 (6 bases). The CDR3 loop spans 13 amino acids. Trimming removed 6 bases from V and 3 bases from J, with 12 bases in between. Per germline, CDR1 MNHNY and CDR2 SVGAGI (reference sequence). The CDR3 spells CASSTGSDYEQYF. The CDR3 DNA is TGTGCCAGCAGCACAGGGTCCGACTACGAGCAGTACTTC.

The chain has TRBV10-2 and TRBJ1-1; D perhaps matches TRBD1 (5 bases). The germline gives CDR1 WSHSY, CDR2 SAAADI. The CDR3 consists of 14 residues. V was cut by 7 bases and J by 0 bases, with 12 bases left in between. CDR3 coding DNA: TGCGCCAGCACCCTGGACACTTTGAACACTGAAGCTTTCTTT. This sequence encodes CASTLDTLNTEAFF.

J is TRBJ1-1 and V is TRBV25-1; D is unresolved. Trimming pared 1 base from V and 2 bases from J, leaving 8 bases between. The CDR3 sequence is 14 residues long. From germline, CDR1 is MGHDK and CDR2 SYGVNS. The DNA for the CDR3 is TGTGCCAGCAGTGAATTGGGAGGTAACACTGAAGCTTTCTTT. Translation: CASSELGGNTEAFF.

The chain carries TRBV27 and TRBJ1-4, with D possibly TRBD1 on 5 matching bases. The CDR3 covers 16 residues. V lost 0 bases and J 5 bases, leaving 13 bases between the germline ends. Looked up from germline, CDR1 is MNHEY and CDR2 is SMNVEV (reference sequence). The CDR3 DNA sequence: TGTGCCAGCAGTTTATCCGGCGGGGGTGTGAATGAAAAACTGTTTTTT. Its protein is CASSLSGGGVNEKLFF.

The chain joins TRBV28 to TRBJ1-2; no firm D call. Trimming shortened V by 7 bases and J by 5 bases, and 23 bases separated the two germline ends. The CDR3 consists of 16 residues. Germline-derived CDR1 and CDR2 are MDHEN and SYDVKM. The CDR3 spells CASTIRTDDSDYGYTF. The CDR3 DNA follows: TGTGCCAGCACCATCCGGACTGACGATTCGGATTATGGCTACACCTTC.

The chain has TRBV25-1 and TRBJ1-4, with D unresolved. Germline CDR1 MGHDK, CDR2 SYGVNS. The CDR3 consists of 14 residues. V shed 4 bases and J shed 0 bases, with 6 bases lying between them. CDR3 bases: TGTGCCAGCAGTGGAACAGCAACTAATGAAAAACTGTTTTTT. It translates to CASSGTATNEKLFF.

This clone was seen a few times. The chain links TRBV9 to TRBJ1-3; no clear D gene. Trimming cost V 4 bases and J 1 base, with 6 bases left between them. The CDR3 has 13 amino acids. From germline, CDR1 is SGDLS and CDR2 YYNGEE. In DNA form, the CDR3 reads TGTGCCAGCAGCCAAAATTCTGGAAACACCATATATTTT. It is translated as CASSQNSGNTIYF. The full variable domain, its missing parts supplied by reference TRBV9 and TRBJ1-3, is DSGVTQTPKHLITATGQRVTLRCSPRSGDLSVYWYQQSLDQGLQFLIQYYNGEERAKGNILERFSAQQFPDLHSELNLSSLELGDSALYFCASSQNSGNTIYFGEGSWLTVV.